This is a list of T cell receptor beta chains from one sample in a study of cytomegalovirus exposure and HLA in healthy donors. Libraries were prepared by immunoSEQ multiplex PCR; TCRdb keeps only in-frame clonotypes and omits some of them. The table has roughly 220,000 clones, approximately 80% seen once. Sequenced input: PBMCs. The receptor set was obtained from a man over 45 in good health and CMV-seronegative. CDR3s include the opening cysteine and the closing phenylalanine or tryptophan. Each record gives: J gene, V gene, clone size, D gene, CDR3 protein, CDR3 DNA. A D gene is named only where the DNA matches it firmly. Expanded clones get a size class; other rows say once, few or many, or leave the size out.

J gene: TRBJ1-1
V gene: TRBV5-1
clone size: NA
D gene: NA
CDR3 protein: CASSLPSQEAFF
CDR3 DNA: TGCGCCAGCAGCTTACCGTCGCAGGAAGCTTTCTTT

J gene: TRBJ2-1
V gene: TRBV6-1
clone size: NA
D gene: TRBD2
CDR3 protein: CASIEPWGGEQFF
CDR3 DNA: TGTGCCAGCATAGAACCCTGGGGGGGGGAGCAGTTCTTC

J gene: TRBJ1-5
V gene: TRBV13
clone size: once
D gene: NA
CDR3 protein: CASSLQGYQPQHF
CDR3 DNA: TGTGCCAGCAGCTTACAGGGTTATCAGCCCCAGCATTTT

J gene: TRBJ2-4
V gene: TRBV28
clone size: NA
D gene: NA
CDR3 protein: CASSTRPLAKNSQYF
CDR3 DNA: TGTGCCAGCAGCACGCGTCCACTGGCCAAAAACAGTCAGTACTTC

J gene: TRBJ1-3
V gene: TRBV5-1
clone size: few
D gene: TRBD1
CDR3 protein: CASSLTGDSSGNTIYF
CDR3 DNA: TGCGCCAGCAGCTTAACAGGGGACAGCTCTGGAAACACCATATATTTT

J gene: TRBJ2-7
V gene: TRBV27
clone size: NA
D gene: NA
CDR3 protein: CASSAGTLSYEQYF
CDR3 DNA: TGTGCCAGCAGCGCCGGGACACTCTCCTACGAGCAGTACTTC

J gene: TRBJ2-7
V gene: TRBV4-2
clone size: once
D gene: TRBD1
CDR3 protein: CASSQDSGGSSYEQYF
CDR3 DNA: TGTGCCAGCAGCCAAGATTCAGGGGGCAGCTCCTACGAGCAGTACTTC

J gene: TRBJ2-2
V gene: TRBV11-2
clone size: NA
D gene: NA
CDR3 protein: CASSSPRRAPNTGELFF
CDR3 DNA: TGTGCCAGCAGCTCACCCCGTAGAGCCCCGAACACCGGGGAGCTGTTTTTT

J gene: TRBJ2-1
V gene: TRBV6-6
clone size: few
D gene: TRBD2
CDR3 protein: CASSYGGSFKNEQFF
CDR3 DNA: TGTGCCAGCAGTTACGGCGGGAGCTTCAAAAATGAGCAGTTCTTC

J gene: TRBJ2-7
V gene: TRBV30
clone size: NA
D gene: NA
CDR3 protein: CAWAPSGDEQYF
CDR3 DNA: TGTGCCTGGGCTCCCTCCGGGGACGAGCAGTACTTC

J gene: TRBJ2-2
V gene: TRBV28
clone size: NA
D gene: NA
CDR3 protein: CASSSLGEGAGELFF
CDR3 DNA: TGTGCCAGCAGTTCCCTGGGGGAGGGGGCCGGGGAGCTGTTTTTT

J gene: TRBJ2-1
V gene: TRBV28
clone size: NA
D gene: TRBD2
CDR3 protein: CASTLGGSLYNEQFF
CDR3 DNA: TGTGCCAGCACCTTAGGCGGGAGTTTGTACAATGAGCAGTTCTTC

J gene: TRBJ1-2
V gene: TRBV5-1
clone size: NA
D gene: NA
CDR3 protein: CASSLVGGNNYGYTF
CDR3 DNA: TGCGCCAGCAGCTTGGTAGGCGGAAATAACTATGGCTACACCTTC

J gene: TRBJ1-6
V gene: TRBV7-9
clone size: NA
D gene: TRBD1
CDR3 protein: CASSLRTGKNSPLHF
CDR3 DNA: TGTGCCAGCAGCCTAAGGACAGGGAAGAATTCACCCCTCCACTTT

J gene: TRBJ2-4
V gene: TRBV7-8
clone size: NA
D gene: NA
CDR3 protein: CASSLGGAGVLAKNSQYF
CDR3 DNA: TGTGCCAGCAGCTTAGGTGGGGCAGGGGTATTAGCCAAAAACAGTCAGTACTTC

J gene: TRBJ1-5
V gene: TRBV30
clone size: NA
D gene: TRBD1
CDR3 protein: CAWSGQGIQPQHF
CDR3 DNA: TGTGCCTGGAGCGGACAGGGAATTCAGCCCCAGCATTTT

J gene: TRBJ1-1
V gene: TRBV18
clone size: NA
D gene: NA
CDR3 protein: CASSLSGVNTEAFF
CDR3 DNA: TGTGCCAGCTCACTCTCAGGGGTGAACACTGAAGCTTTCTTT

J gene: TRBJ1-2
V gene: TRBV6-5
clone size: NA
D gene: NA
CDR3 protein: CASSYSTALGYTF
CDR3 DNA: TGTGCCAGCAGTTACTCGACAGCCCTTGGCTACACCTTC

J gene: TRBJ2-2
V gene: TRBV5-6
clone size: NA
D gene: TRBD2
CDR3 protein: CASSPASGRAAGELFF
CDR3 DNA: TGTGCCAGCAGCCCTGCTAGCGGGAGGGCCGCCGGGGAGCTGTTTTTT